This paragraph covers one T cell receptor beta chain sequence. What it binds is not known. The entry originates in a study of cytomegalovirus exposure and HLA in healthy donors. Study summary: Caucasian-associated ancestry cluster membership applied to approximately 80% of approximately 400 genotyped donors. Study results and caveats: In a later analysis, specific HLA alleles were associated with approximately 17,000 TCR beta sequences at a 0.05 false discovery rate. According to the study, 160 or so TCR beta chains were cytomegalovirus-associated.

13 Jbeta primers and 60 Vbeta primers were used for the PCR. Sequencing was performed with immunoSEQ multiplex PCR; in TCRdb, only in-frame clones are kept and a portion is missing. The sample lists about 170,000 clones, 84% occurring once. The CDR3 sequence is 16 residues long. V dropped 3 bases and J dropped 3 bases, with 18 bases sitting between them. Germline V gives CDR1 KGHSH, CDR2 LQKENI. The J gene is TRBJ2-7, the V gene TRBV18; the D gene is possibly TRBD2 (6 bases). Sample: PBMCs. This TCR came from a boy under 10 years old in good health and CMV-seronegative. The CDR3 nucleotides read TGTGCCAGCTCACCCGCATTAGCGGCCTTCCTCTACGAGCAGTACTTC. It is translated as CASSPALAAFLYEQYF.